The 27 T cell receptor beta chains reported below all come from one sample, sequenced in a study of Tregs in tolerant kidney transplant recipients. The repertoire was sequenced with immunoSEQ multiplex PCR; TCRdb's copy has only in-frame clones and lacks some. Of about 68,000 clones listed, around 84% were seen once; the top ten hold 3.5% to 5.5%. The sequencing sample was made of CD4+ T cells from blood. All receptors derive from a human donor in good health.

J is TRBJ1-2 and V is TRBV19; D possibly corresponds to TRBD1 (6 bases). The CDR3 totals 15 residues. The ends were cut back, 3 bases at V and 4 bases at J, with 15 bases in the middle. Germline loops: CDR1 LNHDA, CDR2 SQIVND (reference sequence). The CDR3 DNA reads as TGTGCCAGTAGTATTGGACAGATGGGGACCTATGGCTACACCTTC. Its translation is CASSIGQMGTYGYTF.

V and J are TRBV23-1 and TRBJ2-7, with a weak D call TRBD2 (6 bases). TRBV23-1 is an open reading frame, and its role is uncertain. V was pared by 8 bases and J by 2 bases, with 16 bases between. This CDR3 is 14 amino acids long. CDR3 residues: CASSDNGGTYEQYF. The CDR3 DNA is TGCGCCAGCTCTGATAACGGGGGAACCTACGAGCAGTACTTC.

The V gene is TRBV14, the J gene TRBJ2-2, with 8 bases identical to TRBD2. The CDR3 covers 17 residues. V gave up 6 bases and J gave up 4 bases; unmatched junction bases: 13. In germline, CDR1 is SGHDN, CDR2 FVKESK. The CDR3 DNA reads as TGTGCCAGCAGGCGACGAACGGGAGGGATGGGCACCGGGGAGCTGTTTTTT. Amino acid sequence: CASRRRTGGMGTGELFF.

This clone was seen only once. The V and J genes are TRBV6-5 and TRBJ2-6; unclear D gene. Trimming cost V 6 bases and J 0 bases, with 9 bases left between them. Germline lookup yields CDR1 MNHEY and CDR2 SVGAGI. CDR3 length: 15 amino acids. The CDR3 DNA reads as TGTGCCAGCAGAATAGGGTTCTCTGGGGCCAACGTCCTGACTTTC. It specifies CASRIGFSGANVLTF.

This clone showed up just a few times. The chain employs TRBV7-2 and TRBJ2-3, with unresolved D. CDR3 size: 13 residues. V gave up 7 bases and J gave up 6 bases, with 14 bases separating them. Germline V gene sequence: CDR1 SGHTA, CDR2 FQGNSA. Here the CDR3 DNA reads TGTGCCAGCACCATATTAGGGCCCGATACGCAGTATTTT. It translates to CASTILGPDTQYF. Full variable domain (outside the CDR3, taken from reference TRBV7-2 and TRBJ2-3): GAGVSQSPSNKVTEKGKDVELRCDPISGHTALYWYRQSLGQGLEFLIYFQGNSAPDKSGLPSDRFSAERTGGSVSTLTIQRTQQEDSAVYLCASTILGPDTQYFGPGTRLTVL.

This chain links TRBV7-2 with TRBJ2-7; D remains unclear. The CDR3 consists of 11 residues. Looked up from germline, CDR1 is SGHTA and CDR2 is FQGNSA. V gave up 1 base and J gave up 11 bases, with 9 bases separating them. The CDR3 reads CASSLGRLEYF. The DNA of the CDR3 is TGTGCCAGCAGCTTAGGAAGGCTGGAGTACTTC.

The chain couples TRBV20-1 to TRBJ2-7; D remains ambiguous. The CDR3 has 11 residues. Germline loops: CDR1 DFQATT, CDR2 SNEGSKA (reference sequence). The V end lost 3 bases, the J end lost 4 bases, and 7 bases lay between the germline ends. DNA of the CDR3: TGCAGTGCTAGGATGGTGTACGAGCAGTACTTC. Protein sequence: CSARMVYEQYF.

This chain joins TRBV21-1 and TRBJ1-1; the table calls TRBD1, which could not be checked here. TRBV21-1 counts as a pseudogene. The CDR3 sequence is 14 residues long. CDR3 region: CASHPGQGVTEAFF. DNA of the CDR3: TGTGCCAGCCACCCGGGACAGGGGGTCACTGAAGCTTTCTTT.

The chain combines TRBV18 with TRBJ2-5; tentative D call: TRBD1 (5 bases). This CDR3 contains 13 residues. The germline V gene encodes CDR1 KGHSH and CDR2 LQKENI. V lost 4 bases to trimming and J lost 2 bases, with 8 bases between them. In DNA, the CDR3 is TGTGCCAGCTCACGGGGCCAACAAGAGACCCAGTACTTC. Protein product: CASSRGQQETQYF. The variable domain in full, completed from reference TRBV18 and TRBJ2-5, reads NAGVMQNPRHLVRRRGQEARLRCSPMKGHSHVYWYRQLPEEGLKFMVYLQKENIIDESGMPKERFSAEFPKEGPSILRIQQVVRGDSAAYFCASSRGQQETQYFGPGTRLLVL.

This rearrangement joins TRBV6-6 to TRBJ2-7, with D hard to call. Trimming left V 2 bases short and J 3 bases short, with 5 bases between. The CDR3 extends over 12 amino acids. Germline CDR1 MNHNY, CDR2 SVGAGI (reference sequence). The CDR3 DNA reads as TGTGCCAGCAGTTACGAGGTCTACGAGCAGTACTTC. This sequence encodes CASSYEVYEQYF.

The genes are TRBV5-4 and TRBJ2-3; D perhaps matches TRBD2 (5 bases). Trimming left V 4 bases short and J 0 bases short, with 18 bases between. From germline, CDR1 is SGHNT and CDR2 YYREEE (reference sequence). The CDR3 has 17 residues. The CDR3 DNA reads TGTGCCAGCAGCCCAACCGGAGGAAGGGCTAGCACAGATACGCAGTATTTT. This codes for CASSPTGGRASTDTQYF.

This chain connects TRBV29-1 to TRBJ2-5; 7 bases map to TRBD1. The J call may not be correct, given that the DNA end is closer to TRBJ2-7. The CDR3 length is 12 residues. CDR1 and CDR2 (germline): SQVTM, ANQGSEA. The CDR3 bases are TGCAGCGGCCGGGACAGTTCCTACGAGCAGTACTTC. It yields the protein CSGRDSSYEQYF.

The chain is built from TRBV6-5 and TRBJ2-7, with 7 bases matching TRBD1. V lost 6 bases and J lost 3; bases outside the gene matches: 5. Per germline, CDR1 MNHEY and CDR2 SVGAGI. The CDR3 has 13 residues. CDR3 sequence reads: CASRNRDSYEQYF. The CDR3 DNA follows: TGTGCCAGCAGGAACCGGGACAGCTACGAGCAGTACTTC.

The genes are TRBV30 and TRBJ2-1; no clear D gene. The V and J ends lost 0 bases and 3 bases respectively, with 9 bases between them. Germline-derived CDR1 and CDR2 are GTSNPN and SVGIG (reference sequence). The CDR3 is 14 amino acids. As DNA, the CDR3 is TGTGCCTGGAGTGTGGTGGGGTTCTACAATGAGCAGTTCTTC. Protein sequence: CAWSVVGFYNEQFF.

The chain links TRBV9 to TRBJ1-2; D remains unclear. Germline-derived CDR1 and CDR2 are SGDLS and YYNGEE. This CDR3 is 18 amino acids long. Trimming removed 0 bases from V and 2 bases from J, with 20 bases in between. The CDR3 DNA reads as TGTGCCAGCAGCGTAGACCTGGGCGGATCTTTTTTGAACTATGGCTACACCTTC. This codes for CASSVDLGGSFLNYGYTF.

The chain combines TRBV19 with TRBJ1-5; possible D gene TRBD1, 5 bases. The CDR3 extends over 15 amino acids. CDR1 and CDR2 from the germline V gene are LNHDA and SQIVND (reference sequence). V lost 5 bases and J lost 1, with 12 bases in between. CDR3 nucleotides: TGTGCCAGTAGTCAGGGTCGTGGGAGCAATCAGCCCCAGCATTTT. Protein sequence: CASSQGRGSNQPQHF.

V usage is TRBV6-5 and J usage is TRBJ2-7; D might be TRBD2 (5 bases). Trimming took off 7 bases at V and 4 bases at J, with 8 bases between the two ends. The CDR3 covers 11 residues. CDR1 MNHEY and CDR2 SVGAGI come from the germline V gene. The CDR3 sequence is CASKGVYEQYF. Here the CDR3 DNA reads TGTGCCAGCAAGGGAGTTTACGAGCAGTACTTC.

This clone was detected only a few times. V gene TRBV25-1 combines with J gene TRBJ1-6, with TRBD1 matching 9 bases. Germline CDR1 MGHDK, CDR2 SYGVNS. With 6 bases clipped from V and 9 bases from J, the junction kept 6 bases outside the gene matches. The CDR3 is 14 residues long. This chain's CDR3 is CASRKTGGSSPLHF. CDR3 nucleotides: TGTGCCAGCAGAAAGACAGGGGGGAGTTCACCCCTCCACTTT.

CDR3 loop: CASSSQGGVQPQHF. CDR3 bases: TGTGCCAGCAGCTCCCAGGGGGGGGTGCAGCCCCAGCATTTT. V usage is TRBV7-2 and J usage is TRBJ1-5, with 7 positions matching TRBD1. Unmatched junction bases numbered 7, after V lost 4 bases and J lost 7 bases. Germline lookup yields CDR1 SGHTA and CDR2 FQGNSA. This CDR3 contains 14 residues.

This chain connects TRBV5-1 to TRBJ2-5; no firm D call. With 0 bases removed from V and 1 base from J, the gap between germline ends came to 7 bases. Per germline, CDR1 SGHRS and CDR2 YFSETQ. This CDR3 has 14 amino acids. The CDR3 loop reads CASSLDTAQETQYF. CDR3 coding DNA: TGCGCCAGCAGCTTGGATACAGCCCAAGAGACCCAGTACTTC. The full variable domain, completed using reference TRBV5-1 and TRBJ2-5, is KAGVTQTPRYLIKTRGQQVTLSCSPISGHRSVSWYQQTPGQGLQFLFEYFSETQRNKGNFPGRFSGRQFSNSRSEMNVSTLELGDSALYLCASSLDTAQETQYFGPGTRLLVL.

The chain uses TRBV6-6 and TRBJ2-7; the D gene is possibly TRBD1 (6 bases). V lost 3 bases to trimming and J lost 6 bases, with 21 bases between them. The CDR3 is made up of 16 amino acids. From germline, CDR1 is MNHNY and CDR2 SVGAGI (reference sequence). CDR3 coding DNA: TGTGCCAGCAGTTATCCCCCGAGTCAGGGGCTAGGCGAGCAGTACTTC. Residues: CASSYPPSQGLGEQYF.

V and J are TRBV10-3 and TRBJ1-3; TRBD1 is a possible D gene (5 bases). This CDR3 region has 15 residues. Germline CDR1 ENHRY, CDR2 SYGVKD. Trimming pared 6 bases from V and 0 bases from J, leaving 12 bases between. For the CDR3, the DNA is TGTGCCATCAGGCAGGGTCTGGGCTCTGGAAACACCATATATTTT. Its translation: CAIRQGLGSGNTIYF.

The J gene is TRBJ2-7, the V gene TRBV1; the table's D call TRBD2 went unverified against the DNA. TRBV1 is a pseudogene locus. The CDR3 is 16 residues long. CDR3 DNA: TGCACCAGCAGCCAAGATCTTCGGACTAGCTTCTACGAGCAGTACTTC. It specifies CTSSQDLRTSFYEQYF.

The chain has TRBV6-5 and TRBJ2-7; TRBD1 or TRBD2 may be the D gene (6 bases each). Trimming removed 4 bases at V and 2 bases at J, with 9 bases between. The V gene's germline CDR1 is MNHEY and CDR2 SVGAGI. This CDR3 has 13 amino acids. This CDR3 reads CASSLGGTYEQYF. CDR3 nucleotides: TGTGCCAGCAGTTTGGGGGGCACCTACGAGCAGTACTTC.

The gene calls are TRBV18 and TRBJ1-1; D remains unclear. This CDR3 has 13 amino acids. The V and J ends lost 3 bases and 1 base respectively, with 6 bases between them. The germline V gene has CDR1 KGHSH and CDR2 LQKENI. CDR3 amino acids: CASSPNKNTEAFF. CDR3 nucleotide sequence: TGTGCCAGCTCACCCAACAAGAACACTGAAGCTTTCTTT.

The V and J genes are TRBV19 and TRBJ2-1, with D uncertain. The CDR3 covers 14 residues. Per germline, CDR1 LNHDA and CDR2 SQIVND (reference sequence). Trimming took 5 bases from V and 6 from J, leaving 14 bases between them. CDR3 nucleotide sequence: TGTGCCAGTAGTGGGCTACGGAAAAGCAATGAGCAGTTCTTC. Amino acid sequence: CASSGLRKSNEQFF.

The CDR3 coding sequence is TGTGCCAGCAGCCCGGGGCTGAGGGAAAAACTGTTTTTT. Encoded protein: CASSPGLREKLFF. The V and J genes are TRBV11-2 and TRBJ1-4; D possibly corresponds to TRBD1 (5 bases). Trimming removed 5 bases at V and 8 bases at J, with 12 bases between. Germline V gene lookup returns CDR1 SGHAT and CDR2 FQNNGV. The CDR3 is made up of 13 amino acids.